This T cell receptor beta chain appears in the sequencing data of a study of cytomegalovirus exposure and HLA in healthy donors. This clone was seen a handful of times. Its antigen is not identified. The PCR made use of 60 Vbeta and 13 Jbeta primers. Sequencing was performed with immunoSEQ multiplex PCR; in TCRdb, only in-frame clones are kept and a portion is missing. This table has about 120,000 clones, around 10% appearing once. Germline V CDR1 and CDR2: MNHEY, SVGAGI. The CDR3 loop spans 15 amino acids. V shed 7 bases and J 1 base; nucleotides not matched to a gene: 5. Study-wide findings and caveats: Association of a missense DCLRE1C variant with TCR beta V- and J-gene trimming was reported in a later analysis.

This chain connects TRBV6-5 to TRBJ2-2; 8 positions agree with TRBD2. Sequencing was performed on PBMCs. The sequence derives from a man aged 25 to 45 in good health and CMV-seronegative. The CDR3 DNA reads TGTGCCAGCAATCGGGGGGGAGTGAACACCGGGGAGCTGTTTTTT. Its translation: CASNRGGVNTGELFF.